This T cell receptor beta chain appears in the sequencing data of a study of cytomegalovirus exposure and HLA in healthy donors. Study-wide results and caveats: Presence/absence analysis assumed near-uniform sequencing depth across donors. CMV serostatus was the only recorded immune exposure for donors. Looking again later, the authors saw that most CMV-associated TCR beta chains seemed HLA-restricted. When a later analysis compared HLA-associated TCR beta chains with equally common others, the HLA-associated chains turned out to be more clonally expanded and to have lower generation probabilities.

13 Jbeta primers and 60 Vbeta primers were used for the PCR. Sequenced by immunoSEQ multiplex PCR; TCRdb stores in-frame clones only, minus some. Among about 140,000 clones listed, around 80% were seen once. V was cut by 6 bases and J by 5 bases, with 19 bases left in between. CDR1 is SGHVS, CDR2 FNYEAQ, per germline. CDR3 size: 15 residues. As concerns this clone: Its cognate antigen is unknown.

The sequence was obtained from a man aged 40-49 years in good health and CMV-seronegative. Sequenced sample: PBMCs. The rearrangement joins TRBV7-6 to TRBJ2-5; D might be TRBD1 (7 bases). The CDR3 DNA follows: TGTGCCAGCAGTCCCAGGGGGGATAGTTGGGAGACCCAGTACTTC. The encoded protein is CASSPRGDSWETQYF.